Following are 4 T cell receptor beta chains from one sample sequenced in a study of early T cells in non-severe SARS-CoV-2 infection. Using its own MiXCR run on the 5' RACE reads, TCRdb lists one record per CDR3 protein. The sample carries some 88,000 distinct CDR3 sequences, roughly 17% recorded once. The sample was whole blood, taken at baseline. All receptors derive from an adult who was a healthcare worker with PCR-confirmed SARS-CoV-2 infection or an uninfected control (not recorded which).

V and J are TRBV5-6 and TRBJ1-6; D is perhaps TRBD1 (5 bases). CDR1 and CDR2 (germline): SGHDT, YYEEEE. The CDR3 extends over 15 amino acids. Trimming pared 1 base from V and 12 bases from J, leaving 17 bases between. The CDR3: CASSLYGQGGGPLHF. CDR3 nucleotide sequence: TGTGCCAGCAGCTTGTACGGCCAGGGCGGGGGACCCCTCCACTTT.

There are many counts of this clonotype. V and J are TRBV12-3 or TRBV12-4 and TRBJ2-7, with D maybe TRBD1 (6 bases). Trimming took off 0 bases at V and 2 bases at J, with 11 bases between the two ends. This CDR3 contains 15 residues. In DNA form, the CDR3 reads TGTGCCAGCAGTTTAGCCCGACAGGCGACCTACGAGCAGTACTTC. As protein: CASSLARQATYEQYF.

The chain joins TRBV6-2 or TRBV6-3 to TRBJ2-6; 9 nucleotides line up with TRBD2. The V gene's germline CDR1 is MNHEY and CDR2 SVGEGT. Losses at the gene ends were 5 bases for V and 1 base for J; bases not matched to a gene: 18. This CDR3 has 21 residues. CDR3 in amino acids: CASSLSLFRTSDRSGANVLTF. In DNA, the CDR3 is TGTGCCAGCAGTCTCTCCCTATTTCGGACTAGCGACAGGTCTGGGGCCAACGTCCTGACTTTC.

The chain has TRBV20-1 and TRBJ2-3; D remains unclear. CDR1 is DFQATT, CDR2 SNEGSKA, per germline (reference sequence). CDR3 length: 10 residues. V dropped 8 bases and J dropped 5 bases, with 8 bases sitting between them. CDR3 sequence reads: CSPSKDTQYF. Written as DNA, the CDR3 is TGCAGTCCGTCGAAAGATACGCAGTATTTT.